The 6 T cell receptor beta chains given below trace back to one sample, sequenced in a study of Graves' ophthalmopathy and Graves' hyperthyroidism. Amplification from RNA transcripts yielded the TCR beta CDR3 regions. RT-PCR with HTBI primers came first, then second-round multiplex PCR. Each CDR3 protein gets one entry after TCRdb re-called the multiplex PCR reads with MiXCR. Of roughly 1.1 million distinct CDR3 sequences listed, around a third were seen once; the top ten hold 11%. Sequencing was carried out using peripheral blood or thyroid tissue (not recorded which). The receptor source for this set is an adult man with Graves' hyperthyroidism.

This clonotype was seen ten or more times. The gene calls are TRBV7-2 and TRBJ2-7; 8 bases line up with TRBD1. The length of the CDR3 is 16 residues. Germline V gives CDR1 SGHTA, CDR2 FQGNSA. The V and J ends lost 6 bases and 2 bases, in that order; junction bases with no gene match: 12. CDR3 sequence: CASRPRPGTGTYEQYF. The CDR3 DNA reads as TGTGCCAGCAGGCCTCGCCCGGGGACAGGTACCTACGAGCAGTACTTC.

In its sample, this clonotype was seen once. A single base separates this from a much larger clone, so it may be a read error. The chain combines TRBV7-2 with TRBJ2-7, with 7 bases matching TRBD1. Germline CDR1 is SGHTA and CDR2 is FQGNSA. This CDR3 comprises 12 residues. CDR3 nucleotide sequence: TGTGCCAGCAACTTAGGGGGCGTCAAGCAGTACTTC. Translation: CASNLGGVKQYF.

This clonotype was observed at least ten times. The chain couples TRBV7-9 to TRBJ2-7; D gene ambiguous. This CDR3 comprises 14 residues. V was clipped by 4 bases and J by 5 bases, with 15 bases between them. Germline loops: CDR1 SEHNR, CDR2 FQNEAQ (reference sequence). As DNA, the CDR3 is TGTGCCAGCAGCTCTTCCACACGGTCCCACGAGCAGTACTTC. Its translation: CASSSSTRSHEQYF.

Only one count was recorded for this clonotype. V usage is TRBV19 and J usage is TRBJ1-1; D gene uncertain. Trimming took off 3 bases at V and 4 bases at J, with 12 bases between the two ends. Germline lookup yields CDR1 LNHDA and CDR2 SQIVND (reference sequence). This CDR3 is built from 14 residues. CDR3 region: CASSIWEKGTEAFF. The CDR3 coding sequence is TGTGCCAGTAGTATCTGGGAAAAGGGCACTGAAGCTTTCTTT.

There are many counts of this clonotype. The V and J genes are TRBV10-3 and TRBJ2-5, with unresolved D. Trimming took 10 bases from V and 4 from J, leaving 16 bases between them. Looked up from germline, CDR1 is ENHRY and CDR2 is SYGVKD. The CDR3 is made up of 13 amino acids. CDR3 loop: CASYHPILETQYF. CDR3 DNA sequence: TGTGCCAGCTACCATCCCATTTTAGAGACCCAGTACTTC.

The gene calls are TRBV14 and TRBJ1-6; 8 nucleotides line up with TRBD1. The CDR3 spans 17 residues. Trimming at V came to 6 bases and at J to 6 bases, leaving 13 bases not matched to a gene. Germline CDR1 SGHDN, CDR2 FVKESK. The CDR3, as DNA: TGTGCCAGCAGGCCAGGGGGCGCGGGGGCTAGTAATTCACCCCTCCACTTT. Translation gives CASRPGGAGASNSPLHF.